Listed here are 10 T cell receptor beta chains from one sample, sequenced in a study of PD-1 blockade in classical Hodgkin lymphoma. Every patient was affected by relapse after autologous stem cell transplantation, while exposure to brentuximab vedotin was not uniform. Measured with immunoSEQ multiplex PCR; TCRdb has only the in-frame clones, and not every one. The table shows about 54,000 clones, with more than 85% occurring only once. The specimen was peripheral blood mononuclear cells (PBMCs), collected before the second cycle of nivolumab. All receptors derive from a human donor with classical Hodgkin lymphoma.

The rearrangement joins TRBV9 to TRBJ2-7; the match to TRBD1 covers 9 bases. The CDR3 is 16 amino acids. V dropped 3 bases and J dropped 2; count of bases not matched to a gene: 9. Looked up from germline, CDR1 is SGDLS and CDR2 is YYNGEE. The CDR3 DNA follows: TGTGCCAGCAGCGCAGGTCTCGGACAGGGGACCTACGAGCAGTACTTC. It specifies CASSAGLGQGTYEQYF.

J is TRBJ2-2 and V is TRBV11-2; 16 positions agree with TRBD2. Trimming cost V 5 bases and J 6 bases; bases outside gene matches: 12. The CDR3 has 19 amino acids. Germline V gene sequence: CDR1 SGHAT, CDR2 FQNNGV. CDR3 DNA: TGTGCCAGCAGCGAGAGCCCGGGACTAGCGGGAGGGCCGGCCGGGGAGCTGTTTTTT. This codes for CASSESPGLAGGPAGELFF.

V is TRBV6-5 and J is TRBJ2-3, with D maybe TRBD1 (5 bases). The germline V gene encodes CDR1 MNHEY and CDR2 SVGAGI. The CDR3 covers 13 residues. V was cut by 2 bases and J by 3 bases, with 6 bases left in between. The CDR3 nucleotides are TGTGCCAGCAGTTACAGGGGTACAGATACGCAGTATTTT. Translating it yields CASSYRGTDTQYF.

The chain links TRBV7-3 to TRBJ2-7, with D maybe TRBD1 (5 bases). The ends were cut back, 3 bases at V and 4 bases at J, with 13 bases in the middle. Germline CDR1 is SGHTA and CDR2 is FQGTGA. The length of the CDR3 is 14 residues. CDR3: CASSFSQGSYEQYF. The CDR3 region has the DNA TGTGCCAGCAGCTTCAGTCAGGGTTCGTACGAGCAGTACTTC.

The chain carries TRBV27 and TRBJ2-5; D possibly uses TRBD1 or TRBD2 (6 bases each). Trimming cost V 7 bases and J 4 bases, with 16 bases left between them. Germline V gene sequence: CDR1 MNHEY, CDR2 SMNVEV (reference sequence). CDR3 size: 14 residues. CDR3: CASTQSWGAETQYF. The DNA for the CDR3 is TGTGCCAGCACTCAATCCTGGGGGGCAGAGACCCAGTACTTC.

The rearrangement links TRBV6-1 to TRBJ2-6; D is uncertain. There are 15 residues in the CDR3. Germline-derived CDR1 and CDR2 are MNHNS and SASEGT. V was trimmed by 1 base and J by 8 bases, leaving 12 bases between them. Here the CDR3 DNA reads TGTGCCAGCAGTGAAGATCAGGCTAGGTCCAACGTCCTGACTTTC. Its translation is CASSEDQARSNVLTF.

The gene calls are TRBV5-1 and TRBJ2-3; D is ambiguous. Per germline, CDR1 SGHRS and CDR2 YFSETQ. This CDR3 has 11 amino acids. V was clipped by 7 bases and J by 7 bases, with 10 bases between them. CDR3 residues: CASLPSYTQYF. CDR3 in DNA: TGCGCCAGCCTTCCCTCCTATACGCAGTATTTT. The variable domain in full, with the rest retrieved from reference TRBV5-1 and TRBJ2-3, is KAGVTQTPRYLIKTRGQQVTLSCSPISGHRSVSWYQQTPGQGLQFLFEYFSETQRNKGNFPGRFSGRQFSNSRSEMNVSTLELGDSALYLCASLPSYTQYFGPGTRLTVL.

This sequence joins TRBV6-6 and TRBJ2-7; D is perhaps TRBD2 (5 bases). The CDR3 has 15 residues. V lost 2 bases and J 3 bases, leaving 14 bases between the germline ends. Germline V gene lookup returns CDR1 MNHNY and CDR2 SVGAGI (reference sequence). The CDR3 spells CASSYGRGFYYEQYF. CDR3 nucleotide sequence: TGTGCCAGCAGTTACGGACGGGGTTTCTACTACGAGCAGTACTTC.

For this clone: The junction departs from the called germline gene at one end, perhaps through a read error. This chain links TRBV2 with TRBJ2-5; TRBD1 might be the D (6 bases). The germline gives CDR1 SNHLY, CDR2 FYNNEI. This CDR3 spans 17 amino acids. CDR3 amino acids: CASCDPSTGTQGETQYF. In DNA, the CDR3 is TGTGCCAGCTGTGATCCTTCTACCGGGACACAAGGGGAGACCCAGTACTTC.

The CDR3 region has the DNA TGTGCCGCCGGAGGAAGCAATCAGCCCCAGCATTTT. Translating it yields CAAGGSNQPQHF. The chain recombines TRBV15 with TRBJ1-5; no clear D gene. V lost 11 bases and J 1 base, leaving 9 bases between the germline ends. This CDR3 region has 12 residues. Germline V gives CDR1 LNHNV, CDR2 YYDKDF (reference sequence).